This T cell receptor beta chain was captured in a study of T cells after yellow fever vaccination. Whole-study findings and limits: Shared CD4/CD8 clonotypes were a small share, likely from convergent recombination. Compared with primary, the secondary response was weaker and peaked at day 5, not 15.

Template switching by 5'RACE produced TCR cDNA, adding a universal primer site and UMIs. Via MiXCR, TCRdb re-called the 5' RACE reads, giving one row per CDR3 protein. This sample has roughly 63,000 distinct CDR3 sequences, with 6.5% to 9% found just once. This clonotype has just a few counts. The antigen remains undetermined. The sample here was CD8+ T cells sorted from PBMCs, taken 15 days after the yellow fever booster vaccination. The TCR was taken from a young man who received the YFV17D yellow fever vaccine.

DNA for the CDR3: TGTGCCAGCAGCTATTCTGGGTCGCGAAATGAAAAACTGTTTTTT. Protein: CASSYSGSRNEKLFF. The chain recombines TRBV11-2 with TRBJ1-4; unclear D gene. The V gene lost 4 bases and the J gene lost 5 bases, with 14 bases spanning the gap. There are 15 residues in the CDR3. The germline gives CDR1 SGHAT, CDR2 FQNNGV.